The clone carrying this TCR beta chain was observed many times. Time point: sample taken at primary tumor resection. Whole RNA obtained from tumor, nontumor lung or frozen PBMC underwent sequencing without sorting. Samples came from 60 to 75 TRACERx patients with untreated early-stage lung cancer. This sample is part of a study of spatial heterogeneity in lung cancer. On the study more broadly: Combinations of a unique TCR and a UMI were tallied in raw reads, and on average each appeared more than ten times.

Trimming shortened V by 1 base and J by 13 bases, and 19 bases separated the two germline ends. This CDR3 spans 13 amino acids. Looked up from germline, CDR1 is DFQATT and CDR2 is SNEGSKA (reference sequence). TCR cDNA molecules each had a unique molecular identifier. One entry per CDR3 protein, called by TCRdb with MiXCR from the 5' RACE reads. The sample has 40,000 to 45,000 distinct CDR3 sequences, about an eighth seen once. The chain uses TRBV20-1 and TRBJ1-2; D is unclear. The sequencing here drew on PBMCs, taken at surgery. This receptor was obtained from a male donor with early-stage non-small cell lung cancer. The CDR3 loop reads CSARVLVVTGPTF. CDR3 nucleotide sequence: TGCAGTGCTAGAGTTCTGGTGGTGACCGGTCCCACCTTC.